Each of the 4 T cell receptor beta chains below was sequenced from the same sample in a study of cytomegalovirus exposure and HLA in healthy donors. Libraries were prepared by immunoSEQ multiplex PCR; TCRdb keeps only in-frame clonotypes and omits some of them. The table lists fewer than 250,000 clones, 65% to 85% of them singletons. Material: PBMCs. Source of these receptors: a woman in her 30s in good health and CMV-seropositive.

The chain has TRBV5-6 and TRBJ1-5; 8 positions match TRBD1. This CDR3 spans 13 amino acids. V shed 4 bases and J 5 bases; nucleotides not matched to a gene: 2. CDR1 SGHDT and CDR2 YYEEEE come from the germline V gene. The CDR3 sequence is CASSLTGDQPQHF. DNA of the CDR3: TGTGCCAGCAGCCTGACAGGGGATCAGCCCCAGCATTTT.

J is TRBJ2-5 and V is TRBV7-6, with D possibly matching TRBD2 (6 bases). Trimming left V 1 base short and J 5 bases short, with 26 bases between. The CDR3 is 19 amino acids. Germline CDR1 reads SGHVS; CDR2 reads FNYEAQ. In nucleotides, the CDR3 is TGTGCCAGCAGCTTAGTGGGGGGAAGGGTCGCCGGTGGCGGGGAGACCCAGTACTTC. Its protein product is CASSLVGGRVAGGGETQYF.

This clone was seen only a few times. The CDR3 coding sequence is TGTGCCAGCAGCGTAGCTAGCGTTTTCACTGAAGCTTTCTTT. This encodes CASSVASVFTEAFF. The chain combines TRBV9 with TRBJ1-1; D call uncertain. This CDR3 comprises 14 residues. The germline gives CDR1 SGDLS, CDR2 YYNGEE. Between the trimmed V and J ends, which lost 0 bases and 4 bases, there was a span of 10 bases.

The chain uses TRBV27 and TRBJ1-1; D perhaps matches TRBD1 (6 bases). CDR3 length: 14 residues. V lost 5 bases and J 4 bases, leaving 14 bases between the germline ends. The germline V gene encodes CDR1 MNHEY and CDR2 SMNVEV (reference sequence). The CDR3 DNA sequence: TGTGCCAGCAGTATTACAGGGCGGCGCACTGAAGCTTTCTTT. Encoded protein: CASSITGRRTEAFF.